This T cell receptor beta chain was profiled in a study of blood T cell repertoires in COVID-19. The CDR3 extends over 14 amino acids. Germline-derived CDR1 and CDR2 are MNHEY and SVGAGI. Trimming took 5 bases from V and 4 from J, leaving 12 bases between them. Profiled with immunoSEQ multiplex PCR; TCRdb holds only in-frame clones, not every one. Among some 430,000 clones listed, around 90% were seen once. This chain uses TRBV6-5 with TRBJ1-3; D remains unclear. The sample consisted of PBMCs or T cells enriched from blood (not recorded which). This sequence was found in a man aged 18 to 35 who had recovered from COVID-19. The CDR3 here is CASSRSKTGNTIYF. CDR3 bases: TGTGCCAGCAGTAGGAGTAAAACCGGAAACACCATATATTTT.